The rows below give T cell receptor beta chains drawn from one sample of a study of OX40 agonist ivuxolimab in advanced cancers. This table comes from immunoSEQ multiplex PCR, and its TCRdb copy is limited to in-frame clones, with some not included. The data contain around 25,000 clones, approximately 83% of them singletons. Sequenced here: CD4+ or CD8+ T cells sorted from blood, sampled in a trial of the OX40 agonist ivuxolimab. These receptors all come from an adult with an advanced solid tumor such as melanoma, head and neck, liver or kidney cancer. Each CDR3 is given with its conserved first and last residue. The D gene is left open where the match is weak. Expanded clones get a size class; other rows say once, few or many, or leave the size out.

NA,NA,TRBJ2-7,TRBV25-1,TGTGCCAGCAGTGAACAGAGCTCCTACGAGCAGTACTTC,CASSEQSSYEQYF
NA,NA,TRBJ2-4,TRBV5-5,TGTGCCAGCAGCAGGAATCTAGCCAAAAACATTCAGTACTTC,CASSRNLAKNIQYF
NA,NA,TRBJ2-7,TRBV5-6,TGTGCCAGCAGCTTTAAAAGTTCTTCCTACGAGCAGTACTTC,CASSFKSSSYEQYF
NA,NA,TRBJ2-7,TRBV7-6,TGTGCCAGCAGCGAAGGTCAGGCCTACGAGCAGTACTTC,CASSEGQAYEQYF
NA,NA,TRBJ2-1,TRBV9,TGTGCCAGCAGCGCGGAGAACTACAATGAGCAGTTCTTC,CASSAENYNEQFF
NA,NA,TRBJ1-2,TRBV6-5,TGTGCCAGCAGTTCCGCCCTTACAGGGCTCTTCTACACCTTC,CASSSALTGLFYTF
NA,TRBD2,TRBJ2-5,TRBV5-6,TGTGCCAGCAGCGAACCCACTAGCGGGGGGGAGTACCAAGAGACCCAGTACTTC,CASSEPTSGGEYQETQYF
NA,NA,TRBJ1-2,TRBV7-9,TGTGCCAGCAGCTTAGGATCTCTCTATGGCTACACCTTC,CASSLGSLYGYTF
NA,TRBD1,TRBJ1-1,TRBV19,TGTGCCAGTAACCCGTACAGGGGCACTGAAGCTTTCTTT,CASNPYRGTEAFF
NA,NA,TRBJ2-7,TRBV11-2,TGTGCCAGCAGCACGGGACACCTCTACGAGCAGTACTTC,CASSTGHLYEQYF
NA,NA,TRBJ1-1,TRBV27,TGTGCCAGCAGTTTGAGGGTTGACACTGAAGCTTTCTTT,CASSLRVDTEAFF
once,NA,TRBJ1-2,TRBV27,TGTGCCAGCAGTTTTGGGGAGGGCTTGTATGGCTACACCTTC,CASSFGEGLYGYTF
NA,NA,TRBJ2-5,TRBV5-5,TGTGCCAGCAGCTTGTGGTCACTAGCTGCGGAGCCCCAGTACTTC,CASSLWSLAAEPQYF
NA,NA,TRBJ1-2,TRBV7-9,TGTGCCAGCAGCTTTAAGGGCCCCTCCGGGGAGGGGAACTATGGCTACACCTTC,CASSFKGPSGEGNYGYTF
NA,NA,TRBJ2-3,TRBV25-1,TGTGCCAGCAGTGATCAGGGACCAGATACGCAGTATTTT,CASSDQGPDTQYF
NA,TRBD1,TRBJ1-1,TRBV9,TGTGCCAGCGGGACAGGGCCGAACACTGAAGCTTTCTTT,CASGTGPNTEAFF
NA,NA,TRBJ1-4,TRBV5-4,TGTGCCAGCAGCCGGGACACCTCTAATGACAAACTGTTTTTT,CASSRDTSNDKLFF
NA,NA,TRBJ1-5,TRBV7-8,TGTGCCAGCAGCATAACGACCGGTTTTGGCAATCAGCCCCAGCATTTT,CASSITTGFGNQPQHF
NA,NA,TRBJ1-2,TRBV4-3,TGCGCCAGCAGCCAAGGATCGGGGGGTGTCTATGGCTACACCTTC,CASSQGSGGVYGYTF